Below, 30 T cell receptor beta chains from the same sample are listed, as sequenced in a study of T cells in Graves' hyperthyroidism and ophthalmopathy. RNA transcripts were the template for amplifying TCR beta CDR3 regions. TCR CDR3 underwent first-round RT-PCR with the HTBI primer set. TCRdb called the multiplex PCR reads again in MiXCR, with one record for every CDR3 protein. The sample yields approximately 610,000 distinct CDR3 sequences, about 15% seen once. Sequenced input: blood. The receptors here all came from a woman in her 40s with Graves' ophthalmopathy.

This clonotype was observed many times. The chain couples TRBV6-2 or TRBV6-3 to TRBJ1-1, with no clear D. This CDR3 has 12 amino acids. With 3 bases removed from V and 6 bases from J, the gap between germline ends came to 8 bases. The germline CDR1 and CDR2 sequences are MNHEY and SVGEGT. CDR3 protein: CASSYSFPEAFF. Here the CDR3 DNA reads TGTGCCAGCAGTTATTCCTTCCCTGAAGCTTTCTTT.

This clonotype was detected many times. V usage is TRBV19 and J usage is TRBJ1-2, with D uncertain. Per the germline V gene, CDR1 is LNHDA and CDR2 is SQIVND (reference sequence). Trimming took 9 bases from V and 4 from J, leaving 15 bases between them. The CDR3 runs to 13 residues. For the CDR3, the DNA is TGTGCCAGCACCCCCGTCTCCACCTATGGCTACACCTTC. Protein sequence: CASTPVSTYGYTF.

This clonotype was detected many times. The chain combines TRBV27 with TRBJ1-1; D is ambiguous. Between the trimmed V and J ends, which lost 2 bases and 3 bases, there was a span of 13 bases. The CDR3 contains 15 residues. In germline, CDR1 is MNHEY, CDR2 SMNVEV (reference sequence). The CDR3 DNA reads TGTGCCAGCAGTTTAAAGAGTCCAGGTTACACTGAAGCTTTCTTT. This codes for CASSLKSPGYTEAFF.

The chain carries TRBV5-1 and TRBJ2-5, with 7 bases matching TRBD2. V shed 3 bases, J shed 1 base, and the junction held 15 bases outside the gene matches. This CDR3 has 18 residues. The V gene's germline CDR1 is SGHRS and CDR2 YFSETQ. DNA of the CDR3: TGCGCCAGCAGCTCCCAACCATCGACTAGCCTCAGCCAAGAGACCCAGTACTTC. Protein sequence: CASSSQPSTSLSQETQYF.

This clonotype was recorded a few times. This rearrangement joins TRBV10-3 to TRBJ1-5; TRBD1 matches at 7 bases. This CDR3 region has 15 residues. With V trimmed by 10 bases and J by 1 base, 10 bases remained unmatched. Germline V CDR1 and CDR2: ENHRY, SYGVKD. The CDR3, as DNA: TGTGCCACCAGCCGGGACAGCCCAAGCAATCAGCCCCAGCATTTT. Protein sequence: CATSRDSPSNQPQHF.

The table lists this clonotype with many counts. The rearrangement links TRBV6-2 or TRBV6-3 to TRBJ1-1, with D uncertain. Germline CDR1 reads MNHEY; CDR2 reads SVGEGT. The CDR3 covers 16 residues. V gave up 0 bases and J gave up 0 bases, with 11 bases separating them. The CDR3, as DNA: TGTGCCAGCAGTTACTCGACAACGCTCTTGAACACTGAAGCTTTCTTT. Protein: CASSYSTTLLNTEAFF.

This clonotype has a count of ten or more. In nucleotides, the CDR3 is TGCAGCGTTGAATGGGGAGTAGGGACCCAGTACTTC. Protein: CSVEWGVGTQYF. The V gene is TRBV29-1, the J gene TRBJ2-5; a weak D match, TRBD2 (5 bases). Trimming took off 2 bases at V and 7 bases at J, with 11 bases between the two ends. The CDR3 totals 12 residues. CDR1 is SQVTM, CDR2 ANQGSEA, per germline.

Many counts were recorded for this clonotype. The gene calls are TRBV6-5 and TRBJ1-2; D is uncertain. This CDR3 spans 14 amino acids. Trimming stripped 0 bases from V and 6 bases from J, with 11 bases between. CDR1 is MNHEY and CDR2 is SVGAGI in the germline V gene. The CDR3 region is CASSYSSARNGYTF. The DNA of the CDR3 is TGTGCCAGCAGTTACTCTTCCGCAAGGAATGGCTACACCTTC.

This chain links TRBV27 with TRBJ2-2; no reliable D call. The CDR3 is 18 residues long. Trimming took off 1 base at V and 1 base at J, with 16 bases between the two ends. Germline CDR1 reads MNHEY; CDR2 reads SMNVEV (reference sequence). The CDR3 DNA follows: TGTGCCAGCAGTTTATTCGATTTTGCCCTAATGAACACCGGGGAGCTGTTTTTT. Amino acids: CASSLFDFALMNTGELFF.

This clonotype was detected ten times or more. Here the CDR3 reads CASSWGTGGRTEAFF. DNA of the CDR3: TGTGCCAGCAGCTGGGGGACAGGGGGGAGGACTGAAGCTTTCTTT. The rearrangement uses TRBV7-2 and TRBJ1-1; 11 nucleotides agree with TRBD1. The CDR3 runs 15 residues. The V gene's germline CDR1 is SGHTA and CDR2 FQGNSA. The trim removed 4 bases at V and 5 bases at J, leaving 6 bases unmatched.

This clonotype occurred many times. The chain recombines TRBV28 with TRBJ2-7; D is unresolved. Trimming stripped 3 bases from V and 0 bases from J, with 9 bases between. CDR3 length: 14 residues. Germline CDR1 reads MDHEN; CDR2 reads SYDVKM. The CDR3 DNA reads TGTGCCAGCAGTTTGGCGTTGAGCTCCTACGAGCAGTACTTC. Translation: CASSLALSSYEQYF.

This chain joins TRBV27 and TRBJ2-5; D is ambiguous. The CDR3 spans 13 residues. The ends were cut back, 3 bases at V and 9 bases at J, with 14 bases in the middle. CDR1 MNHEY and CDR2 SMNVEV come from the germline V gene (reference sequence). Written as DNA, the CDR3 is TGTGCCAGCAGTTTTGTCTCCGGTGGGGCCCAGTACTTC. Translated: CASSFVSGGAQYF.

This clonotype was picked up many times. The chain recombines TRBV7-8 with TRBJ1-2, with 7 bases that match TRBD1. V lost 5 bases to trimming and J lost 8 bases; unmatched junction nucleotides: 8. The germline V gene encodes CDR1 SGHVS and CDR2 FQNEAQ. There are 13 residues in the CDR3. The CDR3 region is CASSPSGTVGYTF. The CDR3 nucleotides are TGTGCCAGCAGCCCCTCCGGGACAGTGGGCTACACCTTC.

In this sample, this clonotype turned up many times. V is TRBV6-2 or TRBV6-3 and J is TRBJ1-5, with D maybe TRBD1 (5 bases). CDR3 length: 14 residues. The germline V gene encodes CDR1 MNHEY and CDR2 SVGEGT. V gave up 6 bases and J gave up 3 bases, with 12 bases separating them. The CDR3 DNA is TGTGCCAGCAGCGCCTCTGGGGCCAATCAGCCCCAGCATTTT. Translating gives CASSASGANQPQHF.

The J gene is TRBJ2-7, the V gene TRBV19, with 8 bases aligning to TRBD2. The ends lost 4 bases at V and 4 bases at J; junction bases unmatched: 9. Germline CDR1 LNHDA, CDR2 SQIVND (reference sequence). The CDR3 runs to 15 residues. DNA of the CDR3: TGTGCCAGTAGTAATGGGGGGACTAGAAGATACGAGCAGTACTTC. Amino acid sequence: CASSNGGTRRYEQYF.

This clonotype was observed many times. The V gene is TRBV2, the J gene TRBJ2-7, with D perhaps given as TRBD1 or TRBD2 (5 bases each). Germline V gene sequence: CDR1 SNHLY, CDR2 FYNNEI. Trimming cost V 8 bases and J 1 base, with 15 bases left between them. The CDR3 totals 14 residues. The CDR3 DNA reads TGTGCCAGCGCCAGGGAGCTTGAATCCTACGAGCAGTACTTC. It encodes CASARELESYEQYF.

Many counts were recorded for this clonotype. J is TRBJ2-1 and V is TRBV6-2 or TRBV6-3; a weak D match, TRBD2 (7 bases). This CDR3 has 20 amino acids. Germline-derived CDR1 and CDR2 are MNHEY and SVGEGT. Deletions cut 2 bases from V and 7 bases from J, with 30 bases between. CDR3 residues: CASSYHNGQEGGVMGNEQFF. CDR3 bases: TGTGCCAGCAGTTACCACAACGGGCAGGAAGGGGGGGTTATGGGGAATGAGCAGTTCTTC.

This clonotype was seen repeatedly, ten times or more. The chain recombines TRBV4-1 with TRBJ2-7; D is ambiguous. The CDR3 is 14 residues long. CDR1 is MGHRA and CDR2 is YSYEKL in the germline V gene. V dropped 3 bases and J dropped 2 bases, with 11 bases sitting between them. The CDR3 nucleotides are TGCGCCAGCAGCCATAGTGGACGGACCTACGAGCAGTACTTC. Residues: CASSHSGRTYEQYF.

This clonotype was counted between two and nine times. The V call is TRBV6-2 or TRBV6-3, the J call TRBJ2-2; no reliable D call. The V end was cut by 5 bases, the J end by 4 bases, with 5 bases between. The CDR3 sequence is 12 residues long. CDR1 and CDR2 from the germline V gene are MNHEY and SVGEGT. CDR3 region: CASSIFTGELFF. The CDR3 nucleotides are TGTGCCAGCAGTATATTCACCGGGGAGCTGTTTTTT.

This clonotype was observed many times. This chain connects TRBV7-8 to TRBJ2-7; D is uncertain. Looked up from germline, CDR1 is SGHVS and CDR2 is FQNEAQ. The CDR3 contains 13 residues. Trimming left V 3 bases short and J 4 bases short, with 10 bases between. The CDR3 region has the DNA TGTGCCAGCAGCTTTAAAGGAAATTACGAGCAGTACTTC. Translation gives CASSFKGNYEQYF.

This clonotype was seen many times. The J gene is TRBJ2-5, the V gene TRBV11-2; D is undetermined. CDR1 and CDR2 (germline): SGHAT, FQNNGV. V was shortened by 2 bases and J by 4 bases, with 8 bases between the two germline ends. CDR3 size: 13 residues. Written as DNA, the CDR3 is TGTGCCAGCAGCTTACTTGGAGTAGAGACCCAGTACTTC. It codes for CASSLLGVETQYF.

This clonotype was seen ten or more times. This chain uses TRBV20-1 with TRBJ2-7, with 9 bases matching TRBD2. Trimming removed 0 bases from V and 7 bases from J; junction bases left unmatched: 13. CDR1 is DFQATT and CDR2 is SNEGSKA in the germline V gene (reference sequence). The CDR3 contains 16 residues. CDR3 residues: CSARDRGLAGFGEQYF. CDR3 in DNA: TGCAGTGCTAGAGATCGGGGCCTAGCGGGGTTTGGGGAGCAGTACTTC.

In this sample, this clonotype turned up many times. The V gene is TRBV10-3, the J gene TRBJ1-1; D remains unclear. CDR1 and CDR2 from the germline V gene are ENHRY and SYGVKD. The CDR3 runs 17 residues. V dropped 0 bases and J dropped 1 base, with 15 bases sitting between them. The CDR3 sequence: CAISESYLRKANTEAFF. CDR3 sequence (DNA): TGTGCCATCAGTGAGTCGTATCTAAGGAAGGCGAACACTGAAGCTTTCTTT.

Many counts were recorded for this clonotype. This CDR3 is CASSLSPSGGSEQYF. The CDR3 DNA sequence: TGTGCCAGCAGTTTATCGCCCTCCGGGGGGAGCGAGCAGTACTTC. The chain has TRBV27 and TRBJ2-7; the match to TRBD2 covers 7 bases. The length of the CDR3 is 15 residues. Germline-derived CDR1 and CDR2 are MNHEY and SMNVEV (reference sequence). V shed 0 bases and J 6 bases; nucleotides not matched to a gene: 8.

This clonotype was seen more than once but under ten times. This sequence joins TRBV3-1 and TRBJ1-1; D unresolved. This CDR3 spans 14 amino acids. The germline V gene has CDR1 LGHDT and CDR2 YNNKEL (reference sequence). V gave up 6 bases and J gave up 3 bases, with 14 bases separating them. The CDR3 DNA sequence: TGTGCCAGCAGTCCTCTTGCAGACTACACTGAAGCTTTCTTT. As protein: CASSPLADYTEAFF.

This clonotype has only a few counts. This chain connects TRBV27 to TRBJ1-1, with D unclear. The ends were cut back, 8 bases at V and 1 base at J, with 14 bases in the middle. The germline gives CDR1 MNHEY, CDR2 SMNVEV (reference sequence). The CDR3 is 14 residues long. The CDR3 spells CASLGRGENTEAFF. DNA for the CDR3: TGTGCCAGCCTAGGCCGAGGAGAGAACACTGAAGCTTTCTTT.

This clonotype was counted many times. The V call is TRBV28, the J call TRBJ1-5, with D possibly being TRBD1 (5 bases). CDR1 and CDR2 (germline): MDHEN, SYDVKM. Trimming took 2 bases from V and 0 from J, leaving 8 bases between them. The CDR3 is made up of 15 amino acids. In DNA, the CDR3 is TGTGCCAGCAGTTTACCAGGGAATAGCAATCAGCCCCAGCATTTT. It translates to CASSLPGNSNQPQHF. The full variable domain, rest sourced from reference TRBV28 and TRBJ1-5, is DVKVTQSSRYLVKRTGEKVFLECVQDMDHENMFWYRQDPGLGLRLIYFSYDVKMKEKGDIPEGYSVSREKKERFSLILESASTNQTSMYLCASSLPGNSNQPQHFGDGTRLSIL.

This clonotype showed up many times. The CDR3 loop reads CASRRRGMNTEAFF. CDR3 in DNA: TGTGCCAGTCGTAGACGGGGGATGAACACTGAAGCTTTCTTT. This chain joins TRBV19 and TRBJ1-1; maybe TRBD1 (5 bases). The CDR3 totals 14 residues. The V end lost 8 bases, the J end lost 0 bases, and 13 bases lay between the germline ends. The germline CDR1 and CDR2 sequences are LNHDA and SQIVND (reference sequence). Full variable domain (outside the CDR3, taken from reference TRBV19 and TRBJ1-1): DGGITQSPKYLFRKEGQNVTLSCEQNLNHDAMYWYRQDPGQGLRLIYYSQIVNDFQKGDIAEGYSVSREKKESFPLTVTSAQKNPTAFYLCASRRRGMNTEAFFGQGTRLTVV.

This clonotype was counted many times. The CDR3: CASSEAGGPSETQYF. The CDR3 DNA follows: TGTGCCAGCAGTGAGGCGGGAGGGCCCTCAGAGACCCAGTACTTC. The chain combines TRBV25-1 with TRBJ2-5; the match to TRBD2 covers 9 bases. Germline V gene sequence: CDR1 MGHDK, CDR2 SYGVNS. The junction had 6 bases not matched to a gene; V was cut back by 3 bases and J by 4 bases. This CDR3 contains 15 residues.

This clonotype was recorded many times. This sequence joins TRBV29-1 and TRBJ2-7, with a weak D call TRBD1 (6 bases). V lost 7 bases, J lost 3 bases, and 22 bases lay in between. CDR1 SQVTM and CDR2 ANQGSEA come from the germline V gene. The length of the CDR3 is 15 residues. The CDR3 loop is CSAQTAGTPSYEQYF. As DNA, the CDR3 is TGCAGCGCGCAGACAGCCGGGACACCGAGCTACGAGCAGTACTTC.